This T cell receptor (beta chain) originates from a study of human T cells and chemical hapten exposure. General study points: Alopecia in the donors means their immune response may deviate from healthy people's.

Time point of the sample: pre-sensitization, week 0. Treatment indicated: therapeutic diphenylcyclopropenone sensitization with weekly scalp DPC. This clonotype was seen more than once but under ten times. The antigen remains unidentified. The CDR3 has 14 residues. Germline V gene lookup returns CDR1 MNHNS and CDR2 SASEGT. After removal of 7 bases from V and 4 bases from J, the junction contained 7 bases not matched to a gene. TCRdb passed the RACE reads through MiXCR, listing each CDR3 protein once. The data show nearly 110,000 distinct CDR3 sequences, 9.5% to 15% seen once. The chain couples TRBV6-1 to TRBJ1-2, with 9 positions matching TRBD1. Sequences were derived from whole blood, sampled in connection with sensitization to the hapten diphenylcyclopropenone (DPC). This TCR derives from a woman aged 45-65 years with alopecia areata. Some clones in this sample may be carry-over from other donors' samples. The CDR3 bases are TGTGCCAGCACCTCCGGACAGGGGCTCTATGGCTACACCTTC. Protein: CASTSGQGLYGYTF.